This TCR beta chain was captured by sequencing in a study of blood T cell repertoires in COVID-19. Clones were sequenced by immunoSEQ multiplex PCR, and TCRdb holds only the in-frame ones, with some missing. There are 100,000 to 130,000 clones in the sample; approximately 83% occur only once, and 4% to 4.5% lies in the top ten. Trimming pared 0 bases from V and 0 bases from J, leaving 9 bases between. Germline values: CDR1 SGDLS, CDR2 YYNGEE. CDR3 length: 16 residues. Material: peripheral blood. The rearrangement uses TRBV9 and TRBJ2-2; D might be TRBD2 (6 bases). This clonotype originated in a woman aged 65 to 85 with acute or convalescent COVID-19. CDR3 region: CASSVEGGTNTGELFF. CDR3 sequence (DNA): TGTGCCAGCAGCGTAGAGGGAGGCACGAACACCGGGGAGCTGTTTTTT.